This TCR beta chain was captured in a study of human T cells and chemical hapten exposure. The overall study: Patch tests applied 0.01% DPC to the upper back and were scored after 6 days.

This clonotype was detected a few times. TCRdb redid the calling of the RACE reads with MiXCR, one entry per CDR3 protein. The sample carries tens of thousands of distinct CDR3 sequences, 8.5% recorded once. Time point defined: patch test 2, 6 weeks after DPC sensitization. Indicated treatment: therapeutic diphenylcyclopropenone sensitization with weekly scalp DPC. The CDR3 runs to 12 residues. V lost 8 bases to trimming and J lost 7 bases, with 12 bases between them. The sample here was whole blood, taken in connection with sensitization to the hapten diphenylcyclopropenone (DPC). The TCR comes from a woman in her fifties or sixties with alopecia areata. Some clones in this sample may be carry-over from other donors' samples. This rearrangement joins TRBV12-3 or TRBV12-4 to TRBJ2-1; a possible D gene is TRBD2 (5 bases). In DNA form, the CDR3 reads TGTGCCAGCCCCGGACTTGGGAATGAGCAGTTCTTC. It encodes CASPGLGNEQFF.